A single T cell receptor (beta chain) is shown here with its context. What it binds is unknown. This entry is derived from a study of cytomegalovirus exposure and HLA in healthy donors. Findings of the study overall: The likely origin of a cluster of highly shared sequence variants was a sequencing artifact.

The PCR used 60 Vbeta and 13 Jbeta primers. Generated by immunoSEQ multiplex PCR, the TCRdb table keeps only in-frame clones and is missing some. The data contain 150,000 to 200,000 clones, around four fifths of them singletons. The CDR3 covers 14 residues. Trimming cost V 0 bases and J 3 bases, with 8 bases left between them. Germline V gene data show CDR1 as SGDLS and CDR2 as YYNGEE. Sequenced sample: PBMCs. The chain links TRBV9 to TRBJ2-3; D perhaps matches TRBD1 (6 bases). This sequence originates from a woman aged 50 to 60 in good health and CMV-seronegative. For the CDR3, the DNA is TGTGCCAGCAGCGTAGGCAGGGGTACAGATACGCAGTATTTT. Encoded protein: CASSVGRGTDTQYF.